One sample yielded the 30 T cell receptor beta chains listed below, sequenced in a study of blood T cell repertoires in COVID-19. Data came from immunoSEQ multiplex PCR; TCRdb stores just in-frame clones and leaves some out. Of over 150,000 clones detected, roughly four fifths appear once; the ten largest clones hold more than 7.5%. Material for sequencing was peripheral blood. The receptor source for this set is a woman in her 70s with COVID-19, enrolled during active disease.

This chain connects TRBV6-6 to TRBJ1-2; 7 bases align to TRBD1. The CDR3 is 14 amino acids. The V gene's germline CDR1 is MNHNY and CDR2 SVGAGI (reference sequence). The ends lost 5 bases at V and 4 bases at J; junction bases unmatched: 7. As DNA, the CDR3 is TGTGCCAGCAGTATCTCGGACAGGATCTATGGCTACACCTTC. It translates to CASSISDRIYGYTF.

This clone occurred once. The CDR3, as DNA: TGTGCCAGCAGCGTAGGGGTAGCGAGAAGCCCCGGAAACACCATATATTTT. It specifies CASSVGVARSPGNTIYF. This chain joins TRBV9 and TRBJ1-3; D is uncertain. CDR3 size: 17 residues. The ends were cut back, 0 bases at V and 4 bases at J, with 17 bases in the middle. The V gene's germline CDR1 is SGDLS and CDR2 YYNGEE.

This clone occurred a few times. The CDR3, as DNA: TGTGCCAGCAGTTCCCTAGGACAGGCAGGTGTCTGGATCTATGGCTACACCTTC. Its protein is CASSSLGQAGVWIYGYTF. The chain joins TRBV28 to TRBJ1-2; 7 bases are a match to TRBD1. Per the germline V gene, CDR1 is MDHEN and CDR2 is SYDVKM. The CDR3 covers 18 residues. Unmatched junction bases numbered 18, after V lost 4 bases and J lost 4 bases.

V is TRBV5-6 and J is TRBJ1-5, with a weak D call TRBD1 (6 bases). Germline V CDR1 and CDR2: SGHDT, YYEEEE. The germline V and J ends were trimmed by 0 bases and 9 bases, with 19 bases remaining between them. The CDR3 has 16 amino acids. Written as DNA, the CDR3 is TGTGCCAGCAGCTTGGGTCCTCGGACAGACCTGGGGCCCCAGCATTTT. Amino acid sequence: CASSLGPRTDLGPQHF.

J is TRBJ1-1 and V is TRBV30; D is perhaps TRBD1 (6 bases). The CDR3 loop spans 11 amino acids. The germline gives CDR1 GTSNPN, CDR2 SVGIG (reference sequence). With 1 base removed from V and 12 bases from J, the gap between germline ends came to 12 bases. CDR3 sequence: CAWSARTDTFF. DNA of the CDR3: TGTGCCTGGAGTGCAAGGACAGACACTTTCTTT.

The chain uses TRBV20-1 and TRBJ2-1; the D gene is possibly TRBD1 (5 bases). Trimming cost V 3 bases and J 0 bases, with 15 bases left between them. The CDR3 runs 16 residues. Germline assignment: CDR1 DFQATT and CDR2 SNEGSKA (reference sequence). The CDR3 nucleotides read TGCAGTGCTAGTTTGGGGCGGCATAGCTCCTACAATGAGCAGTTCTTC. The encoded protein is CSASLGRHSSYNEQFF.

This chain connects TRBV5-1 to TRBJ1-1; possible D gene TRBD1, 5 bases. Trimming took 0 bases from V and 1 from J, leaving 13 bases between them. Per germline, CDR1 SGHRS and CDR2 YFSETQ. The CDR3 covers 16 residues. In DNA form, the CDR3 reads TGCGCCAGCAGCTTGGCCCGTGGACAAGCGAACACTGAAGCTTTCTTT. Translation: CASSLARGQANTEAFF. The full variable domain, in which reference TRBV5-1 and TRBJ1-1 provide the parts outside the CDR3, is KAGVTQTPRYLIKTRGQQVTLSCSPISGHRSVSWYQQTPGQGLQFLFEYFSETQRNKGNFPGRFSGRQFSNSRSEMNVSTLELGDSALYLCASSLARGQANTEAFFGQGTRLTVV.

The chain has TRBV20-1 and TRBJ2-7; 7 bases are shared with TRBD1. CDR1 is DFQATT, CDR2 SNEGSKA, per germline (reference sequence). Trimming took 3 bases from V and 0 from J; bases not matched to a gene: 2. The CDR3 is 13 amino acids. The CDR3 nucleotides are TGCAGTGCTAGTGGGACAGTCTCCTACGAGCAGTACTTC. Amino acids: CSASGTVSYEQYF.

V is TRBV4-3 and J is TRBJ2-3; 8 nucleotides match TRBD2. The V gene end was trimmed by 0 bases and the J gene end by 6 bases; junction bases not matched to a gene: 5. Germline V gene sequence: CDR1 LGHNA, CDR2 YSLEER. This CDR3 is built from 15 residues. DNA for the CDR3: TGCGCCAGCAGCCAAGATGGCGGGGGGCGGGATACGCAGTATTTT. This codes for CASSQDGGGRDTQYF.

Here the CDR3 reads CASSQALGMNTEAFF. CDR3 DNA sequence: TGTGCCAGCAGCCAAGCTCTCGGGATGAACACTGAAGCTTTCTTT. V gene TRBV3-1 (or the pseudogene TRBV3-2) combines with J gene TRBJ1-1; no definite D call. The germline V gene has CDR1 LGHDT and CDR2 YNNKEL (reference sequence). The CDR3 spans 15 residues. V was trimmed by 1 base and J by 0 bases, leaving 9 bases between them.

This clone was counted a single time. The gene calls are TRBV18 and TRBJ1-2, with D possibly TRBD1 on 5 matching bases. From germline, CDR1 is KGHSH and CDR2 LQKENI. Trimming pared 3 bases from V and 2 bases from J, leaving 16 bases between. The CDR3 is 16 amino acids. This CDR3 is CASSPSDTLLNYGYTF. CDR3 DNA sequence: TGTGCCAGCTCACCCTCGGACACCCTCCTCAACTATGGCTACACCTTC.

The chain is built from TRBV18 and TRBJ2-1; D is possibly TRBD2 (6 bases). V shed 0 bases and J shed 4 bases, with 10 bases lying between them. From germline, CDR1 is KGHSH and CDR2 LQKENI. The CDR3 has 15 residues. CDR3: CASSPPLRGYNEQFF. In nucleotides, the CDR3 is TGTGCCAGCTCACCACCTTTACGGGGGTACAATGAGCAGTTCTTC.

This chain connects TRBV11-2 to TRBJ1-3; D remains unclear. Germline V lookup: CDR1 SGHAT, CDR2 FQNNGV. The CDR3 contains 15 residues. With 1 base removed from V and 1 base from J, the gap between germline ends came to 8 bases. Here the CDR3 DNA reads TGTGCCAGCAGCTTAGGGCCCGTATCTGGAAACACCATATATTTT. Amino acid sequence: CASSLGPVSGNTIYF.

CDR3 sequence: CATSREGAQWDTIYF. CDR3 DNA sequence: TGTGCCACCAGCCGGGAGGGGGCTCAATGGGACACCATATATTTT. The V and J genes are TRBV15 and TRBJ1-3; 7 nucleotides line up with TRBD1. V was clipped by 5 bases and J by 8 bases; unmatched bases: 12. Germline values: CDR1 LNHNV, CDR2 YYDKDF (reference sequence). The CDR3 runs to 15 residues. Based on the CDR3 plus reference TRBV15 and TRBJ1-3, the full variable domain is DAMVIQNPRYQVTQFGKPVTLSCSQTLNHNVMYWYQQKSSQAPKLLFHYYDKDFNNEADTPDNFQSRRPNTSFCFLDIRSPGLGDTAMYLCATSREGAQWDTIYFGEGSWLTVV.

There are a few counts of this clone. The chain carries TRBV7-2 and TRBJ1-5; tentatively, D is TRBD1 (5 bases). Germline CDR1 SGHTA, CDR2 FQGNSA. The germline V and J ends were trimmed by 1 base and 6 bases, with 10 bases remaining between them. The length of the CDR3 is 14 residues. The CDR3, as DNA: TGTGCCAGCAGCTTAGGCAGGGCCGGTCAGCCCCAGCATTTT. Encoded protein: CASSLGRAGQPQHF.

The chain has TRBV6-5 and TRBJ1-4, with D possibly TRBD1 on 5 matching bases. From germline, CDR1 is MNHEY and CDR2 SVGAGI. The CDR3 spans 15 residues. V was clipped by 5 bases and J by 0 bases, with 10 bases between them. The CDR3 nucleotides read TGTGCCAGCAGTAGACAGAGACCAACTAATGAAAAACTGTTTTTT. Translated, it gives CASSRQRPTNEKLFF.

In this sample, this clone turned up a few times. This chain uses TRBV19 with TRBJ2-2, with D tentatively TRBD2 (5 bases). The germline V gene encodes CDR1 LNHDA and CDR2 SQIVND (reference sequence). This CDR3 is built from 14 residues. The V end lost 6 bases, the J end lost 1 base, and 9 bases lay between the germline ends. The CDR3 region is CASSSGRNTGELFF. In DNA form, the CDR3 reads TGTGCCAGTAGCTCGGGGAGGAACACCGGGGAGCTGTTTTTT.

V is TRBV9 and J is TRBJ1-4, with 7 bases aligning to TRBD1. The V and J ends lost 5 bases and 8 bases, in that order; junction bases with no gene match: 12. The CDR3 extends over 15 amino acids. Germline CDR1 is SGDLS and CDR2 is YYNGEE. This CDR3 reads CASSQGGKGLEKLFF. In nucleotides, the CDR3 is TGTGCCAGCAGTCAGGGGGGAAAAGGGCTGGAAAAACTGTTTTTT.

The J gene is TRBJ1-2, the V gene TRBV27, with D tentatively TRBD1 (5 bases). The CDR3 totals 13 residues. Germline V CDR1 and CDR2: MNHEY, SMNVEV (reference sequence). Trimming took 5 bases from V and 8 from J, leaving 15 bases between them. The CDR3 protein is CASSLGKGRGYTF. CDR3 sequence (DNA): TGTGCCAGCAGTCTGGGGAAGGGGCGAGGCTACACCTTC.

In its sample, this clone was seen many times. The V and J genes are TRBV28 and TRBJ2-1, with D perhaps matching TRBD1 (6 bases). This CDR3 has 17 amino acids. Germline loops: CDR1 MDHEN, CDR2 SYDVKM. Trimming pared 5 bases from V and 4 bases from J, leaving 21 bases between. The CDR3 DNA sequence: TGTGCCAGCAGTGCCGCTACCACCGGGACACTTTACAATGAGCAGTTCTTC. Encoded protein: CASSAATTGTLYNEQFF.

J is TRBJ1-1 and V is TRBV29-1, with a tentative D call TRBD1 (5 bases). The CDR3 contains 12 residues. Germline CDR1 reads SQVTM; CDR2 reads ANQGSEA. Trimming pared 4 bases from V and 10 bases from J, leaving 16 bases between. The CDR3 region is CSVAPAGERAFF. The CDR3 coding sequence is TGCAGCGTTGCCCCGGCGGGGGAAAGAGCTTTCTTT.

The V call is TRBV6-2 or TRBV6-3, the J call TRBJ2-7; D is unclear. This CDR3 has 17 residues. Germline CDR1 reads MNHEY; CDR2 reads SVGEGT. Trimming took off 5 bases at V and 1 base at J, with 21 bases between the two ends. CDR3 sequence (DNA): TGTGCCAGCAGTCTAGGTGGCGGCTTAACCTATTCCTACGAGCAGTACTTC. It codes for CASSLGGGLTYSYEQYF.

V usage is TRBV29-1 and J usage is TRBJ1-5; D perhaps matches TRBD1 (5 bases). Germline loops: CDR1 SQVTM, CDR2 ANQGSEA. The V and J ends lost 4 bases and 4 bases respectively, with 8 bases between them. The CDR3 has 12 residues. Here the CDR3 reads CSVGGYNQPQHF. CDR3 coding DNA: TGCAGCGTTGGGGGCTATAATCAGCCCCAGCATTTT.

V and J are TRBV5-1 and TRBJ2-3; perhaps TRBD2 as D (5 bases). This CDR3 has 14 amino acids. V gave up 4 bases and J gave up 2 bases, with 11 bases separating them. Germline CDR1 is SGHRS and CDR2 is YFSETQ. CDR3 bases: TGCGCCAGCAGCGTGACTATCAACACAGATACGCAGTATTTT. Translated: CASSVTINTDTQYF.

CDR3 DNA: TGTGCCAGCAGCCAAAGTCCGAGTAGCGGGATGGATACGCAGTATTTT. Translated: CASSQSPSSGMDTQYF. This chain connects TRBV3-1 (or the pseudogene TRBV3-2) to TRBJ2-3, with 8 nucleotides matching TRBD2. Germline V gene data show CDR1 as LGHDT and CDR2 as YNNKEL (reference sequence). The CDR3 has 16 residues. The J segment lost 6 bases and the V segment lost 2 bases, leaving 10 bases of the junction unmatched.

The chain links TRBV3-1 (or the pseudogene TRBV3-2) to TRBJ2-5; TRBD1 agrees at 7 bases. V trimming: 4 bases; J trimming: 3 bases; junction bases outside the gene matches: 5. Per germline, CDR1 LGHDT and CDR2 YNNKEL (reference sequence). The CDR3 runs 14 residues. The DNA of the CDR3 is TGTGCCAGCAGCCGTTTCGGGACAGAAGAGACCCAGTACTTC. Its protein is CASSRFGTEETQYF.

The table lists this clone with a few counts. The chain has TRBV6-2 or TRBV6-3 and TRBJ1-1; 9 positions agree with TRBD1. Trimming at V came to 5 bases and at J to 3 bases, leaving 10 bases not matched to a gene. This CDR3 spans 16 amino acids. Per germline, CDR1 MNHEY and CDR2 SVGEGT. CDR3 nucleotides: TGTGCCAGCAGTCTAGACGCCGACAGGGGGGACACTGAAGCTTTCTTT. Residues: CASSLDADRGDTEAFF.

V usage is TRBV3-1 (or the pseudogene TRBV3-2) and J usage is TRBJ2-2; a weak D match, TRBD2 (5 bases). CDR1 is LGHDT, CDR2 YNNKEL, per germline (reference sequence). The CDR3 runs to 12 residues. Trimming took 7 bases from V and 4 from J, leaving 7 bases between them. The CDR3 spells CASTRGTGELFF. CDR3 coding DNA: TGTGCCAGCACTCGGGGCACCGGGGAGCTGTTTTTT.

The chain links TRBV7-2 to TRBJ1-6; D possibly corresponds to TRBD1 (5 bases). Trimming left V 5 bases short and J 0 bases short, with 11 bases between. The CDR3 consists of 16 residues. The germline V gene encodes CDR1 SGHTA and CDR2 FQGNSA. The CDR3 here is CASSQRGSSYNSPLHF. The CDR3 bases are TGTGCCAGCAGCCAGCGGGGGAGCTCCTATAATTCACCCCTCCACTTT.

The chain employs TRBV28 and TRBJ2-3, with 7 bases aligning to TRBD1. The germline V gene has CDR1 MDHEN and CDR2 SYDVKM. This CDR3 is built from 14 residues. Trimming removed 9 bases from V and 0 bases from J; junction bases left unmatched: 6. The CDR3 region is CASIRGQSTDTQYF. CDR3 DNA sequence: TGTGCCAGTATTCGGGGACAGAGCACAGATACGCAGTATTTT. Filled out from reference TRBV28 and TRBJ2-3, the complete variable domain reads DVKVTQSSRYLVKRTGEKVFLECVQDMDHENMFWYRQDPGLGLRLIYFSYDVKMKEKGDIPEGYSVSREKKERFSLILESASTNQTSMYLCASIRGQSTDTQYFGPGTRLTVL.